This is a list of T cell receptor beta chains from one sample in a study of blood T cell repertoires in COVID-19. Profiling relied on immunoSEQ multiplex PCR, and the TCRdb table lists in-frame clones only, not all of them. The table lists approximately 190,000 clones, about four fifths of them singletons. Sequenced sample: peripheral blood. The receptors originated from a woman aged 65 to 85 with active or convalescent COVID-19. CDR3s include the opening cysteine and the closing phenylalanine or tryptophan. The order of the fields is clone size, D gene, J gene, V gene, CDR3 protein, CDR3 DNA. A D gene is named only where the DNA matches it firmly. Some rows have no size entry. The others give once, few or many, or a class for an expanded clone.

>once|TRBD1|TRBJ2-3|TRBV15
CATSRPNRGRGDTQYF
TGTGCCACCAGCAGACCGAACAGGGGGCGTGGAGATACGCAGTATTTT
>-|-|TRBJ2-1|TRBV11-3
CASSLVVTNLYNEQFF
TGTGCCAGCAGCTTAGTCGTGACTAACCTATACAATGAGCAGTTCTTC
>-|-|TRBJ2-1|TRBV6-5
CASSYSMGLVNNEQFF
TGTGCCAGCAGTTACTCGATGGGTCTAGTTAACAATGAGCAGTTCTTC
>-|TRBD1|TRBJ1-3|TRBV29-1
CSVSTGTGNTIYF
TGCAGCGTTTCGACAGGGACTGGAAACACCATATATTTT
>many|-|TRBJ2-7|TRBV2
CASSEQGFHEQYF
TGTGCCAGCAGTGAACAGGGTTTCCACGAGCAGTACTTC
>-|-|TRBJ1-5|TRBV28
CASSSERTFPRWPQHF
TGTGCCAGCAGTTCCGAGAGGACATTTCCCCGCTGGCCCCAGCATTTT
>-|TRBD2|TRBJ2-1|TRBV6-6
CASRTGTSGAYNEQFF
TGTGCCAGCAGGACTGGGACTAGCGGGGCCTACAATGAGCAGTTCTTC
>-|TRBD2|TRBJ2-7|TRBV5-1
CASSFEAGVIYEQYF
TGCGCCAGCAGCTTTGAGGCGGGAGTAATCTACGAGCAGTACTTC
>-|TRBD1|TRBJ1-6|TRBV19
CASTPGGQGNSPLHF
TGTGCCAGTACTCCAGGGGGACAGGGGAACTCACCCCTCCACTTT
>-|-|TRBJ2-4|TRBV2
CASSRDTSKNIQYF
TGTGCCAGCAGTCGGGACACCAGTAAAAACATTCAGTACTTC
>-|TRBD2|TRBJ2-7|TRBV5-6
CASSSPLAAEQYF
TGTGCCAGCAGCTCTCCACTAGCGGCCGAGCAGTACTTC
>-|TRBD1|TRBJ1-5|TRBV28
CASSQTRTGGYQPQHF
TGTGCCAGCAGCCAAACTCGAACAGGGGGCTATCAGCCCCAGCATTTT
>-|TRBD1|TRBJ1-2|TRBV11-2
CASSLVAGGNYGYTF
TGTGCCAGCAGCTTAGTGGCAGGGGGGAACTATGGCTACACCTTC
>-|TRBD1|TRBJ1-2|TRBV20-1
CSASSQGEGYGYTF
TGCAGTGCTAGTTCGCAGGGGGAAGGCTATGGCTACACCTTC
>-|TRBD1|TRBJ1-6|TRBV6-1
CASSEVGRGQSPLHF
TGTGCCAGCAGTGAAGTGGGCAGGGGGCAATCACCCCTCCACTTT
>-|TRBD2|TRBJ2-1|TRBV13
CASSLGAGINEQFF
TGTGCCAGCAGCTTAGGAGCGGGGATCAATGAGCAGTTCTTC
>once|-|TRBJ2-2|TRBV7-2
CASSLQRHTGELFF
TGTGCCAGCAGCCTCCAGCGGCACACCGGGGAGCTGTTTTTT
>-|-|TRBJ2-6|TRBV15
CATSRQGSGANVLTF
TGTGCCACCAGCAGACAGGGTTCTGGGGCCAACGTCCTGACTTTC
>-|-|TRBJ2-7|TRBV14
CASSQKLQLGQLIDEQYF
TGTGCCAGCAGCCAAAAGCTCCAGTTGGGGCAGTTGATCGACGAGCAGTACTTC
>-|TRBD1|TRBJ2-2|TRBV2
CASKIQGTNTGELFF
TGTGCCAGCAAGATACAGGGGACGAACACCGGGGAGCTGTTTTTT
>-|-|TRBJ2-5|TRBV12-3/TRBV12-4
CASSLTEQETQYF
TGTGCCAGCAGTTTGACTGAACAAGAGACCCAGTACTTC
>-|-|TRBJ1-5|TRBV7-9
CASSSRGGKPQPQHF
TGTGCCAGCAGCTCGCGGGGGGGAAAACCTCAGCCCCAGCATTTT
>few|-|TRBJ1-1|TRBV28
CASSLPGGGTEAFF
TGTGCCAGCAGTTTACCGGGGGGAGGGACTGAAGCTTTCTTT
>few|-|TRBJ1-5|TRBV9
CASSAARGSPNQPQHF
TGTGCCAGCAGCGCAGCTCGTGGGAGCCCCAATCAGCCCCAGCATTTT
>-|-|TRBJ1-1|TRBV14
CASSQEVGALGTEAFF
TGTGCCAGCAGCCAAGAGGTTGGGGCGCTGGGCACTGAAGCTTTCTTT